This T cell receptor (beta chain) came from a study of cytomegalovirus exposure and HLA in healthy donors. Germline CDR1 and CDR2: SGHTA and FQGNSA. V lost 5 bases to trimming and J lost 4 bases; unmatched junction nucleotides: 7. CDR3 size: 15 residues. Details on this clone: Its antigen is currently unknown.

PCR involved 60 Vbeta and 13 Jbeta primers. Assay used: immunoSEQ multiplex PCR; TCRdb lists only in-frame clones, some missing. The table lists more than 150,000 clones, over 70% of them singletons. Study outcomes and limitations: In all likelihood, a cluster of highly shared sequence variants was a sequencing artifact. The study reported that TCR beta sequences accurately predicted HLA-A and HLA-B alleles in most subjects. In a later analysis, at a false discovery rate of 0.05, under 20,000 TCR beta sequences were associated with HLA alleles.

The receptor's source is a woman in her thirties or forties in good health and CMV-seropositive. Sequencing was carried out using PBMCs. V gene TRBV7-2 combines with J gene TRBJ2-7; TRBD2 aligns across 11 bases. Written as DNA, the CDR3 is TGTGCCAGCAGCCAGTCGACTAGCGGGGTTTACGAGCAGTACTTC. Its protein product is CASSQSTSGVYEQYF.